This TCR beta chain was sequenced in a study of Graves' ophthalmopathy and Graves' hyperthyroidism. Study conclusions and caveats: Blood also harbored most expanded thyroid clonotypes above 0.001 frequency. For separating ophthalmopathy from stable hyperthyroidism, a 13-signature model gave 87.88% sensitivity and approximately 76% specificity.

The study recruited hyperthyroidism patients aged 18 to 65 who were newly diagnosed, under 2 months' duration. CDR1 and CDR2 from the germline V gene are SNHLY and FYNNEI. The germline V and J ends were trimmed by 3 bases and 0 bases, with 6 bases remaining between them. The CDR3 consists of 14 residues. About this clonotype: Its antigen is unidentified.

Amplification from RNA transcripts yielded the TCR beta CDR3 regions. Scientists carried out first-round RT-PCR using HTBI primers and then a second-round multiplex PCR. From the multiplex PCR reads, TCRdb called clonotypes with MiXCR, one entry per CDR3 protein. This table has over a million distinct CDR3 sequences, roughly two fifths appearing once. The sequence derives from an adult man with Graves' hyperthyroidism. The sample consisted of peripheral blood or thyroid tissue (not recorded which). The chain combines TRBV2 with TRBJ2-1; no firm D call. CDR3 nucleotides: TGTGCCAGCAGTGAGCGGACCTCCTACAATGAGCAGTTCTTC. Its protein product is CASSERTSYNEQFF. Full variable domain (rest looked up from reference TRBV2 and TRBJ2-1): EPEVTQTPSHQVTQMGQEVILRCVPISNHLYFYWYRQILGQKVEFLVSFYNNEISEKSEIFDDQFSVERPDGSNFTLKIRSTKLEDSAMYFCASSERTSYNEQFFGPGTRLTVL.